This TCR beta chain is drawn from a study of T cells after somatic rescue of genetic block. Here immunoSEQ multiplex PCR was the method, and the copy in TCRdb shows in-frame clones only, minus some. The sample lists 85,000 to 100,000 clones; over 80% were seen once. V was cut by 3 bases and J by 4 bases, with 13 bases left in between. Germline V lookup: CDR1 SGHDT, CDR2 YYEEEE. The CDR3 contains 15 residues. The receptor was isolated from a woman between 18 and 29 years old. Sample: peripheral blood mononuclear cells (PBMCs). V is TRBV5-6 and J is TRBJ1-4, with D possibly TRBD1 on 5 matching bases. CDR3 residues: CASSWGPEVNEKLFF. The CDR3 DNA follows: TGTGCCAGCAGCTGGGGCCCCGAAGTTAATGAAAAACTGTTTTTT.